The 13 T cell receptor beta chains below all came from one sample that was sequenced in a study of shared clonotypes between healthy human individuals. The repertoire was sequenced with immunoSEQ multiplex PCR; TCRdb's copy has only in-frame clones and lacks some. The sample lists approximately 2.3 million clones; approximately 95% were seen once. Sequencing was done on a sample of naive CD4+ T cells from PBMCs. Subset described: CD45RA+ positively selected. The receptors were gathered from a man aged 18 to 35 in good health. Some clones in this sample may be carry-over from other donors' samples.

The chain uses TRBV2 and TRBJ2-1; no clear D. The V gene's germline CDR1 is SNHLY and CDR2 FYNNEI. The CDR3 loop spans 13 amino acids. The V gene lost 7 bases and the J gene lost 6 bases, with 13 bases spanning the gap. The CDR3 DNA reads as TGTGCCAGCACCTTTCGCGAGCGCAATGAGCAGTTCTTC. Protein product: CASTFRERNEQFF.

CDR3 amino acids: CASSVVAGGGKLFF. CDR3 DNA: TGTGCCAGCAGCGTAGTGGCCGGAGGGGGAAAACTGTTTTTT. The chain has TRBV9 and TRBJ1-4, with D perhaps TRBD1 (6 bases). CDR1 and CDR2 (germline): SGDLS, YYNGEE. Trimming left V 0 bases short and J 10 bases short, with 13 bases between. The CDR3 has 14 amino acids.

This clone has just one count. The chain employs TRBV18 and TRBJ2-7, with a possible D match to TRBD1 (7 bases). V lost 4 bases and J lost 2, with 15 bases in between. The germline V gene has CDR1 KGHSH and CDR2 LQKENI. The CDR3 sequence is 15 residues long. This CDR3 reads CASSRRDSTTYEQYF. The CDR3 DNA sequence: TGTGCCAGCTCACGGCGGGACAGCACAACCTACGAGCAGTACTTC.

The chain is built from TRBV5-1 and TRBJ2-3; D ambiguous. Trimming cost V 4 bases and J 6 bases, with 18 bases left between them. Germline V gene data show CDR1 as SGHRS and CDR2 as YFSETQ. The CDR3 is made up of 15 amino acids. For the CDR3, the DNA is TGCGCCAGCAGCCCTGGGTTATCTCATTCGGATACGCAGTATTTT. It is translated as CASSPGLSHSDTQYF.

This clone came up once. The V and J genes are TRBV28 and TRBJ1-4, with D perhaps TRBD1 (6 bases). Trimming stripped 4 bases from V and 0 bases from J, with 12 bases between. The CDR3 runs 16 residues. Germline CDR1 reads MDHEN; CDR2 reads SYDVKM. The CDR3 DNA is TGTGCCAGCAGTTGGGGGCCGGTTGCAACTAATGAAAAACTGTTTTTT. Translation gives CASSWGPVATNEKLFF.

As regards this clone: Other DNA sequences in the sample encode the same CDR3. The CDR3 loop reads CASSLDGSGANVLTF. The CDR3, as DNA: TGCGCCAGCAGCTTGGACGGCTCTGGGGCCAACGTCCTGACTTTC. This sequence joins TRBV5-1 and TRBJ2-6; D gene uncertain. V was shortened by 0 bases and J by 0 bases, with 4 bases between the two germline ends. The CDR3 runs to 15 residues. Looked up from germline, CDR1 is SGHRS and CDR2 is YFSETQ.

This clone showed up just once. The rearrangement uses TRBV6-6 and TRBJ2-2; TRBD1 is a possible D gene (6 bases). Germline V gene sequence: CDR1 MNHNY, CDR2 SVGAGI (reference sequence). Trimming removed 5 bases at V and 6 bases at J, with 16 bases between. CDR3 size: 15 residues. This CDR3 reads CASSVRGAVSGELFF. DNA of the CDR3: TGTGCCAGCAGTGTCAGGGGCGCAGTGTCCGGGGAGCTGTTTTTT.

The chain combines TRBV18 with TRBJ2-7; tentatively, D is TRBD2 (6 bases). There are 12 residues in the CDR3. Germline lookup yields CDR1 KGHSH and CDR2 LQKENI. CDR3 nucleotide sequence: TGTAGCGCGGGACGGGTCTCCTACGAGCAGTACTTC. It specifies CSAGRVSYEQYF.

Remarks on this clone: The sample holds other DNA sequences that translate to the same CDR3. CDR3 sequence reads: CASSAGGTDTQYF. The CDR3 coding sequence is TGTGCCAGCAGTGCGGGTGGGACAGATACGCAGTATTTT. The chain is built from TRBV2 and TRBJ2-3; no definite D call. Between the trimmed V and J ends, which lost 4 bases and 3 bases, there was a span of 8 bases. The CDR3 runs to 13 residues. Germline CDR1 SNHLY, CDR2 FYNNEI.

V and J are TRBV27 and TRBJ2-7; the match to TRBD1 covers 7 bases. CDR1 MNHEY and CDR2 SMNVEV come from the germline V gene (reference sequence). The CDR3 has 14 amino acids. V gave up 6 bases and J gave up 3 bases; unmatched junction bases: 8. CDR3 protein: CASSLNRGIYEQYF. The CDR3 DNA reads TGTGCCAGCAGCCTAAACAGGGGAATCTACGAGCAGTACTTC.

The CDR3, as DNA: TGTGCCAGCTCAGGTAAGGGGGCCACGAACACTGAAGCTTTCTTT. Translating it yields CASSGKGATNTEAFF. This chain links TRBV18 with TRBJ1-1; 7 bases fit TRBD1. This CDR3 has 15 residues. CDR1 is KGHSH and CDR2 is LQKENI in the germline V gene. V lost 5 bases and J lost 1; bases outside the gene matches: 7.

CDR3 sequence reads: CASSLAPQGAGYGYTF. In DNA form, the CDR3 reads TGTGCCAGCAGTTTGGCGCCCCAGGGGGCCGGATATGGCTACACCTTC. This rearrangement joins TRBV28 to TRBJ1-2, with 8 positions matching TRBD1. Germline V gene sequence: CDR1 MDHEN, CDR2 SYDVKM. CDR3 length equals 16 residues. The V and J ends lost 3 bases and 5 bases, in that order; junction bases with no gene match: 11.

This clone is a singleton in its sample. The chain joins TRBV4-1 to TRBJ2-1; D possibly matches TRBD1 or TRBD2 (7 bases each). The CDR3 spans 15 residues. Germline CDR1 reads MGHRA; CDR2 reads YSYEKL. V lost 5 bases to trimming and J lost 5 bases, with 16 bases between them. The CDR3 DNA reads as TGCGCCAGCAGCGGCAGGGGGGGAGGCCACAATGAGCAGTTCTTC. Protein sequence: CASSGRGGGHNEQFF.